This passage covers 5 T cell receptor beta chains from one sample sequenced in a study of beta chain features in type 1 diabetes. Study results and limitations: All four CD4+ subsets of Type 1 diabetes patients contained TCRB CDR3s that were moderately but significantly shorter.

Their specific antigens are unknown. Sequencing targeted expressed TCRB transcripts, as all isolated RNA had been reverse transcribed. TCRdb keeps only in-frame clones here, not all; method: immunoSEQ multiplex PCR. This table holds 250,000 to 350,000 clones, approximately 14% found once. Sequenced sample: naive CD4+ T cells from blood. Receptor source: a young man with type 1 diabetes.

This clone was seen a handful of times. The chain joins TRBV9 to TRBJ2-7, with 7 nucleotides matching TRBD2. Germline CDR1 and CDR2: SGDLS and YYNGEE. V lost 4 bases and J lost 2; bases outside the gene matches: 6. This CDR3 region has 14 residues. The CDR3 spells CASSPGLTTYEQYF. In DNA, the CDR3 is TGTGCCAGCAGCCCGGGACTAACCACCTACGAGCAGTACTTC.

The V call is TRBV7-9, the J call TRBJ2-1; TRBD2 matches 7 bases. The trim removed 3 bases at V and 6 bases at J, leaving 11 bases unmatched. The CDR3 covers 16 residues. Germline lookup yields CDR1 SEHNR and CDR2 FQNEAQ (reference sequence). CDR3 coding DNA: TGTGCCAGCAGCTTTCCAGCGGGGCCCGCCCCCAATGAGCAGTTCTTC. It codes for CASSFPAGPAPNEQFF.

This clone occurred a few times. The chain carries TRBV28 and TRBJ2-1; no clear D gene. Germline loops: CDR1 MDHEN, CDR2 SYDVKM. The CDR3 loop spans 13 amino acids. V was cut by 6 bases and J by 7 bases, with 13 bases left in between. The CDR3 is CASSLVSLNEQFF. The CDR3 nucleotides read TGTGCCAGCAGCCTGGTGAGTCTTAATGAGCAGTTCTTC.

The chain has TRBV27 and TRBJ1-5; possible D gene TRBD1, 5 bases. Germline CDR1 reads MNHEY; CDR2 reads SMNVEV (reference sequence). This CDR3 is 18 amino acids long. Trimming took off 3 bases at V and 0 bases at J, with 18 bases between the two ends. CDR3 residues: CASSFRQPDIYSNQPQHF. Here the CDR3 DNA reads TGTGCCAGCAGTTTCCGACAGCCTGATATCTATAGCAATCAGCCCCAGCATTTT.

The chain uses TRBV28 and TRBJ2-7, with D possibly being TRBD2 (5 bases). The CDR3 length is 12 residues. CDR1 is MDHEN, CDR2 SYDVKM, per germline. V was clipped by 7 bases and J by 3 bases, with 10 bases between them. Here the CDR3 reads CASTQRGYEQYF. The CDR3 DNA reads TGTGCCAGCACCCAACGGGGCTACGAGCAGTACTTC.